Below, one T cell receptor (beta chain) is given with its context. Antigen specificity is unknown. This entry belongs to a study of cytomegalovirus exposure and HLA in healthy donors. Study-level points and caveats: Most CMV-associated TCR beta chains appeared HLA-restricted in a later analysis. There were approximately 150 TCR beta chains listed as cytomegalovirus-associated. An analysis that was carried out later associated some 17,000 TCR beta sequences with HLA alleles at 0.05 false discovery rate.

Use of 60 Vbeta and 13 Jbeta primers characterized the PCR. Produced via immunoSEQ multiplex PCR; TCRdb's table is partial and in-frame only. The profile shows about 82,000 clones, 74% of them singletons. The source of this sequence is a woman between 50 and 59 years old in good health and CMV-seropositive. The sample taken for sequencing was PBMCs.

CDR3 loop: CASSPRASGYEQYF. CDR3 coding DNA: TGTGCCAGCTCACCAAGGGCTAGCGGCTACGAGCAGTACTTC. V is TRBV18 and J is TRBJ2-7; 7 nucleotides line up with TRBD2. Trimming took 2 bases from V and 3 from J; bases not matched to a gene: 4. Germline lookup yields CDR1 KGHSH and CDR2 LQKENI. The CDR3 consists of 14 residues.